Listed below are T cell receptor beta chains from one sample, sequenced in a study of identical twins. TCRdb called the 5' RACE reads again in MiXCR, with one record for every CDR3 protein. The table includes 450,000 or so distinct CDR3 sequences, 12% to 15% detected once. The same data also contributed to another study, on yellow fever vaccine responses in identical twins.

The sequencing input was CD4+ T cells sorted from blood. All receptors derive from a woman between 18 and 29 years old in good health. Both conserved end residues are part of each CDR3. Each record gives: clone size, V gene, J gene, D gene, CDR3 protein, CDR3 DNA. The D gene is left open where the match is weak. The size of a clone is reported for some rows only, either as once, few or many, or as a class for expanded clones.

NA	TRBV27	TRBJ2-2	NA	CASSLRRLGDTGELFF	TGTGCCAGCAGTTTGAGGAGATTGGGGGACACCGGGGAGCTGTTTTTT
many	TRBV7-6	TRBJ1-3	NA	CASSLVTLTGASSGNTIYF	TGTGCCAGCAGCTTAGTAACTCTGACAGGAGCCAGCTCTGGAAACACCATATATTTT
few	TRBV19	TRBJ2-7	NA	CASSPDGLYEQYF	TGTGCCAGTAGTCCGGACGGACTCTACGAGCAGTACTTC
NA	TRBV12-3/TRBV12-4	TRBJ1-4	TRBD1	CASSLARGEKLFF	TGTGCCAGCAGTTTAGCCAGGGGGGAAAAACTGTTTTTT
many	TRBV29-1	TRBJ2-1	NA	CSVVTPLGRAYNEQFF	TGCAGCGTTGTCACCCCACTAGGTAGGGCCTACAATGAGCAGTTCTTC
NA	TRBV24-1	TRBJ2-2	NA	CATGSRTNTGELFF	TGTGCCACCGGGTCCCGGACGAACACCGGGGAGCTGTTTTTT
NA	TRBV28	TRBJ2-7	NA	CASSLPDGSSYEQYF	TGTGCCAGCAGTTTACCGGACGGGAGCTCCTACGAGCAGTACTTC
NA	TRBV29-1	TRBJ2-3	TRBD2	CSVEDLAGHLGADTQYF	TGCAGCGTTGAGGATTTAGCGGGGCACCTAGGCGCAGATACGCAGTATTTT
few	TRBV27	TRBJ2-3	TRBD2	CASSLRVLADLTDTQYF	TGTGCCAGCAGTTTAAGGGTACTAGCGGATCTCACAGATACGCAGTATTTT
NA	TRBV12-3/TRBV12-4	TRBJ1-4	TRBD1	CASRTTGGSPNEKLFF	TGTGCCAGCAGAACGACAGGGGGCTCACCAAATGAAAAACTGTTTTTT
NA	TRBV5-6	TRBJ2-1	NA	CASSPQGGLILATYNEQFF	TGTGCCAGCAGCCCCCAGGGGGGACTCATCTTAGCCACCTACAATGAGCAGTTCTTC
NA	TRBV20-1	TRBJ2-3	NA	CSAIGSMGTDTQYF	TGCAGTGCTATAGGCAGCATGGGAACAGATACGCAGTATTTT
NA	TRBV7-9	TRBJ2-2	TRBD1	CASSKTGVLTGELFF	TGTGCCAGCAGCAAGACAGGGGTCTTAACCGGGGAGCTGTTTTTT
NA	TRBV5-6	TRBJ2-7	TRBD1	CASSLAQGKQYF	TGTGCCAGCAGCCTAGCACAGGGGAAGCAGTACTTC
many	TRBV29-1	TRBJ2-1	NA	CSVVVGGNEQFF	TGCAGCGTTGTTGTAGGGGGCAATGAGCAGTTCTTC
few	TRBV6-2/TRBV6-3	TRBJ2-3	NA	CASSSFWGAEDTQYF	TGTGCCAGCAGTTCGTTTTGGGGGGCCGAAGATACGCAGTATTTT
NA	TRBV12-3/TRBV12-4	TRBJ2-5	TRBD2	CASSPRGSGGETQYF	TGTGCCAGCAGTCCCCGGGGTAGCGGGGGGGAGACCCAGTACTTC
few	TRBV29-1	TRBJ1-1	NA	CSVERGEAFF	TGCAGCGTCGAGAGGGGGGAAGCTTTCTTT
many	TRBV25-1	TRBJ2-2	NA	CASSPNLANTGELFF	TGTGCCAGCAGCCCGAACCTAGCGAACACCGGGGAGCTGTTTTTT
few	TRBV10-2	TRBJ2-3	TRBD2	CASSADLRTSGGSTDTQYF	TGCGCCAGCAGCGCCGACCTTAGAACTAGCGGGGGGAGCACAGATACGCAGTATTTT
NA	TRBV24-1	TRBJ2-2	NA	CATSATALMNTGELFF	TGTGCCACCAGTGCCACGGCTCTGATGAACACCGGGGAGCTGTTTTTT
NA	TRBV18	TRBJ2-2	NA	CASSLSGPTNTGELFF	TGTGCCAGCTCGTTGAGCGGCCCCACGAACACCGGGGAGCTGTTTTTT
NA	TRBV7-2	TRBJ2-1	NA	CASSLAAGGTNEQFF	TGTGCCAGCAGCTTAGCGGCAGGGGGGACGAATGAGCAGTTCTTC
NA	TRBV12-3/TRBV12-4	TRBJ1-5	NA	CASSEQGYQPQHF	TGTGCCAGCAGCGAGCAGGGGTATCAGCCCCAGCATTTT
NA	TRBV30	TRBJ2-7	TRBD1	CAWRGTGKYEQYF	TGTGCCTGGAGAGGGACAGGGAAGTACGAGCAGTACTTC
NA	TRBV5-1	TRBJ1-6	NA	CASSLERNSPLHF	TGCGCCAGCAGCTTGGAGAGGAATTCACCCCTCCACTTT
NA	TRBV27	TRBJ2-7	NA	CASSFLIGAGEQYF	TGTGCCAGCAGTTTTCTTATAGGGGCGGGCGAGCAGTACTTC
few	TRBV20-1	TRBJ2-3	NA	CSASLGAQYF	TGCAGTGCTAGCCTTGGGGCGCAGTATTTT
NA	TRBV7-2	TRBJ2-7	NA	CASSLVPTDSSSYEQYF	TGTGCCAGCAGCTTAGTCCCGACAGACTCGAGCTCCTACGAGCAGTACTTC
NA	TRBV7-2	TRBJ2-7	NA	CASSLVGLEQYF	TGTGCCAGCAGCTTAGTAGGCCTCGAGCAGTACTTC
NA	TRBV12-5	TRBJ2-1	NA	CASGLNNEQFF	TGTGCTAGTGGTTTAAACAATGAGCAGTTCTTC
many	TRBV4-2	TRBJ2-5	NA	CASSQALDDATQYF	TGTGCCAGCAGCCAAGCCCTCGACGACGCGACCCAGTACTTC
NA	TRBV7-9	TRBJ2-7	NA	CASSPDTRYEQYF	TGTGCCAGCAGCCCGGACACTCGCTACGAGCAGTACTTC
few	TRBV10-3	TRBJ1-2	NA	CAISESNLNYGYTF	TGTGCCATCAGTGAGTCGAACCTTAACTATGGCTACACCTTC
NA	TRBV12-3/TRBV12-4	TRBJ2-5	NA	CASSFAARVTQETQYF	TGTGCCAGCAGTTTCGCCGCCAGGGTGACACAAGAGACCCAGTACTTC
few	TRBV29-1	TRBJ2-5	NA	CSGLSRETQYF	TGCAGCGGACTCTCCAGGGAGACCCAGTACTTC
NA	TRBV12-3/TRBV12-4	TRBJ2-2	TRBD2	CASRPGTSGAGELFF	TGTGCCAGCAGACCTGGGACTAGCGGCGCCGGGGAGCTGTTTTTT
NA	TRBV20-1	TRBJ2-2	NA	CSASVGALNTGELFF	TGCAGTGCTAGTGTGGGGGCCCTCAACACCGGGGAGCTGTTTTTT
NA	TRBV9	TRBJ1-2	TRBD1	CASSKQIQGAHGYTF	TGTGCCAGCAGCAAACAGATACAGGGGGCGCATGGCTACACCTTC
NA	TRBV2	TRBJ1-6	TRBD1	CARTGVGNSPLHF	TGTGCCAGAACAGGGGTCGGTAATTCACCCCTCCACTTT
few	TRBV6-1	TRBJ2-5	NA	CASSQDRTQETQYF	TGTGCCAGCAGCCAAGACAGGACTCAAGAGACCCAGTACTTC
few	TRBV2	TRBJ2-3	TRBD2	CASSVSRASGTDTQYF	TGTGCCAGCAGTGTATCCCGGGCTAGCGGGACAGATACGCAGTATTTT